This TCR beta chain was retrieved from a study of blood T cell repertoires in COVID-19. Germline CDR1 and CDR2: SGHNT and YENEEA. V lost 5 bases, J lost 9 bases, and 8 bases stayed unmatched. The CDR3 covers 14 residues. Clones were read by immunoSEQ multiplex PCR, and TCRdb kept only the in-frame ones, dropping some. The sample holds about 290,000 clones, about 90% seen once. This sequence joins TRBV11-3 and TRBJ2-1; 9 nucleotides agree with TRBD2. Material: peripheral blood. The source is a woman aged 30 to 39 with COVID-19, enrolled during active disease. This chain's CDR3 is CASSPRGGAFEQFF. The CDR3 nucleotides are TGTGCCAGCAGCCCACGCGGGGGGGCCTTTGAGCAGTTCTTC.